This TCR beta chain was identified in a study of T cell repertoires and Cas9 in healthy adults. The wider study: CD4 and CD8 compartments: SpCas9-reactive T cells profiled for potency, cytotoxicity, lineage.

The germline CDR1 and CDR2 sequences are SEHNR and FQNEAQ (reference sequence). The V gene lost 2 bases and the J gene lost 3 bases, with 8 bases spanning the gap. This CDR3 spans 13 amino acids. Regarding this clone: Its target is unknown.

Data came from immunoSEQ multiplex PCR; TCRdb stores just in-frame clones and leaves some out. The table lists tens of thousands of clones, around 90% of them singletons. General study findings and limits: Reportedly, SpCas9-reactive effector T cell proliferation and function were mitigated by SpCas9-reactive Tregs in vitro.

V is TRBV7-9 and J is TRBJ2-7; maybe TRBD1 (5 bases). The sample was CD4+ effector T cells (CD127+, CD25-, CD137-, CD154-) from PBMCs; culture status not recorded. The clonotype comes from a human donor in good health. CDR3 protein: CASSLRGSYEQYF. CDR3 coding DNA: TGTGCCAGCAGCTTAAGGGGAAGCTACGAGCAGTACTTC.